This T cell receptor beta chain was obtained from a study of radiotherapy plus CTLA-4 blockade in lung cancer. Background on the study: Objective responses occurred in 18% of patients; around 30% had disease control. Study outcomes and limitations: Early blood T cell clone dynamics, with interferon-beta, were reported to best predict response. After treatment with radiotherapy plus ipilimumab, TCR clones that came from the tumor expanded in blood.

Remarks on this clone: Antigen specificity is unknown.

CDR3 length: 18 residues. CDR1 and CDR2 from the germline V gene are LNHDA and SQIVND (reference sequence). J gave up 3 bases and V 8 bases, and 18 bases lay outside the gene matches. Sequenced by immunoSEQ multiplex PCR; TCRdb stores in-frame clones only, minus some. This sample yields roughly 50,000 clones, of which less than 90% are seen a single time; about a sixth belongs to the top ten. Focal radiation plus CTLA-4 blockade with ipilimumab was administered to patients who had chemo-refractory metastatic non-small-cell lung cancer. Material: peripheral blood, obtained from a patient treated with radiotherapy plus ipilimumab. The origin of this receptor is a human donor with non-small cell lung cancer that progressed on radiotherapy plus ipilimumab. Some clones in this sample may be carry-over from other donors' samples. The chain carries TRBV19 and TRBJ2-3; 9 bases are shared with TRBD2. The CDR3 region has the DNA TGTGCCAGTTCGCGGGAGGGAGCGACAGCCGTCTCAACAGATACGCAGTATTTT. Translating gives CASSREGATAVSTDTQYF.